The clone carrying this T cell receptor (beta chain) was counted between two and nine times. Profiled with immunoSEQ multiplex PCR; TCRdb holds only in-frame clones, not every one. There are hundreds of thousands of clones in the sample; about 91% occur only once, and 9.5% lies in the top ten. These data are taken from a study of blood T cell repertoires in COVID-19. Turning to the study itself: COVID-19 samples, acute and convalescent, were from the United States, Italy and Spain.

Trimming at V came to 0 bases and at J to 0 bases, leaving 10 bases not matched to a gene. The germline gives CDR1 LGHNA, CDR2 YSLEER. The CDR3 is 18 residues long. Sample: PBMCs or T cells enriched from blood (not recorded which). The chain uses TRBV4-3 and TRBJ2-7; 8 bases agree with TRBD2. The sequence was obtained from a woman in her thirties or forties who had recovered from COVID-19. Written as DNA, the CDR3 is TGCGCCAGCAGCCAAGATGGGTTCGGCGGGGGGTACTCCTACGAGCAGTACTTC. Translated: CASSQDGFGGGYSYEQYF.